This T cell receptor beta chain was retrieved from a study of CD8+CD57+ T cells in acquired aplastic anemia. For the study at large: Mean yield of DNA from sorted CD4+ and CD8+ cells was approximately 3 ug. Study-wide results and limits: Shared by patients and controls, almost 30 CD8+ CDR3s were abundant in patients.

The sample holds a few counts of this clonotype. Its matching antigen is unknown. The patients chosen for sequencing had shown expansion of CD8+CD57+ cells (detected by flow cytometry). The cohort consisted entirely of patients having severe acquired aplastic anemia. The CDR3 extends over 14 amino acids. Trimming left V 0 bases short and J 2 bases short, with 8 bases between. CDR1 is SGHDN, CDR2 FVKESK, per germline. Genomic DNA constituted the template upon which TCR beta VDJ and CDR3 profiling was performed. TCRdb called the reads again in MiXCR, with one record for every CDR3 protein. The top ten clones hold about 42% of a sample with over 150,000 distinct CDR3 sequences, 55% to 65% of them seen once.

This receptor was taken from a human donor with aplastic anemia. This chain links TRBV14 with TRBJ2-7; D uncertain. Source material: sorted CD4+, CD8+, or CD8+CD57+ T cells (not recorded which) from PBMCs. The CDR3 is CASSQDPGPYEQYF. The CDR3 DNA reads TGTGCCAGCAGCCAAGATCCGGGCCCCTACGAGCAGTACTTC.